This TCR beta chain was identified during a study of blood T cell repertoires in COVID-19. CDR3 length equals 18 residues. V lost 6 bases and J 0 bases, leaving 24 bases between the germline ends. Germline assignment: CDR1 SGHRS and CDR2 YFSETQ. Measured with immunoSEQ multiplex PCR; TCRdb has only the in-frame clones, and not every one. In the table there are some 150,000 clones, under 90% of which are singletons. This sequence originates from a woman older than 75 in a cohort sampled during active or convalescent COVID-19. The chain combines TRBV5-1 with TRBJ2-5; the D gene is possibly TRBD2 (5 bases). Input material: peripheral blood. The CDR3 DNA is TGCGCCAGCACCGGCGGGCGGTCATCCCGCAATGACCAAGAGACCCAGTACTTC. Amino acids: CASTGGRSSRNDQETQYF.